Below, 8 T cell receptor beta chains from the same sample are listed, as sequenced in a study of T cell responses to AZD1222 COVID-19 vaccine. Measured with immunoSEQ multiplex PCR; TCRdb has only the in-frame clones, and not every one. The sample contains tens of thousands of clones, 87% of which appear only once. Source: peripheral blood, taken 28 days after the second AZD1222 dose. The receptor set was obtained from an adult who received the AZD1222 COVID-19 vaccine.

The V call is TRBV29-1, the J call TRBJ2-7; 7 positions agree with TRBD1. The CDR3 loop spans 13 amino acids. Losses at the gene ends were 4 bases for V and 6 bases for J; bases not matched to a gene: 9. CDR1 and CDR2 (germline): SQVTM, ANQGSEA. CDR3 in DNA: TGCAGCGTTGTCAGGCAGGGGGTGAGCGAGCAGTACTTC. It specifies CSVVRQGVSEQYF.

This chain joins TRBV2 and TRBJ2-5; TRBD2 might be the D (5 bases). CDR3 size: 13 residues. Trimming took 3 bases from V and 2 from J, leaving 7 bases between them. Germline CDR1 is SNHLY and CDR2 is FYNNEI. The chain's CDR3 is CASSDRDQETQYF. CDR3 DNA: TGTGCCAGCAGTGACCGGGATCAAGAGACCCAGTACTTC.

As DNA, the CDR3 is TGCGCCAGCAGCTTGGGCCGAAAAACAAACTATGGCTACACCTTC. It specifies CASSLGRKTNYGYTF. V usage is TRBV5-1 and J usage is TRBJ1-2; D uncertain. V was pared by 0 bases and J by 2 bases, with 11 bases between. Germline assignment: CDR1 SGHRS and CDR2 YFSETQ. CDR3 length equals 15 residues.

This clone has a single count. The chain joins TRBV24-1 to TRBJ2-7; weak D call: TRBD1 (5 bases). Germline values: CDR1 KGHDR, CDR2 SFDVKD. CDR3 length: 14 amino acids. Trimming shortened V by 4 bases and J by 2 bases, and 11 bases separated the two germline ends. As DNA, the CDR3 is TGTGCCACCAGTGACCCTGACAGCCCCTACGAGCAGTACTTC. Amino acid sequence: CATSDPDSPYEQYF.

The rearrangement uses TRBV27 and TRBJ1-6, with TRBD1 identical over 7 bases. After removal of 6 bases from V and 7 bases from J, the junction contained 9 bases not matched to a gene. Germline CDR1 MNHEY, CDR2 SMNVEV (reference sequence). The CDR3 has 15 amino acids. The CDR3 DNA reads TGTGCCAGCAGCCAGGGGGGCCGGGGGAATTCACCCCTCCACTTT. Translating gives CASSQGGRGNSPLHF.

This clone was counted between two and nine times. V and J are TRBV27 and TRBJ1-2, with 10 bases that match TRBD1. The CDR3 consists of 14 residues. CDR1 MNHEY and CDR2 SMNVEV come from the germline V gene (reference sequence). The ends lost 4 bases at V and 3 bases at J; junction bases unmatched: 2. The CDR3 DNA reads as TGTGCCAGCAGTTCGGGACAGGGGTACTATGGCTACACCTTC. Its protein product is CASSSGQGYYGYTF.

V gene TRBV5-1 combines with J gene TRBJ2-1; 11 nucleotides align to TRBD2. Germline V gene data show CDR1 as SGHRS and CDR2 as YFSETQ. This CDR3 is 19 amino acids long. J lost 0 bases, V lost 5 bases, and 13 bases had no gene match. The CDR3 DNA reads as TGCGCCAGCAGTCGGCCCGGGACTAGCGGAACTAGCTCCTACAATGAGCAGTTCTTC. Translating it yields CASSRPGTSGTSSYNEQFF.

The chain has TRBV4-3 and TRBJ2-5, with 7 bases identical to TRBD1. CDR1 LGHNA and CDR2 YSLEER come from the germline V gene. The CDR3 covers 16 residues. Trimming took 0 bases from V and 5 from J; bases not matched to a gene: 9. This CDR3 reads CASSQEVAGGMETQYF. CDR3 nucleotides: TGCGCCAGCAGCCAAGAGGTTGCAGGGGGTATGGAGACCCAGTACTTC.